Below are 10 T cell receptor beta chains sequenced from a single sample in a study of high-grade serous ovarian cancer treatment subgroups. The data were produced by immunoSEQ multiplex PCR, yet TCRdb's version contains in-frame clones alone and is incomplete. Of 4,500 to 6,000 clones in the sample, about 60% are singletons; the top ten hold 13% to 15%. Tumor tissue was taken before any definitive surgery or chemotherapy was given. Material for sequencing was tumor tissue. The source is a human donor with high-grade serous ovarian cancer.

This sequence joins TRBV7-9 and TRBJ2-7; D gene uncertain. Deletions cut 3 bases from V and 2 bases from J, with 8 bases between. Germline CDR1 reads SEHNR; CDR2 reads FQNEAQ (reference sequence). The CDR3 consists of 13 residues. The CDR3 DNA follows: TGTGCCAGCAGCTTCAGAGGAGCCTACGAGCAGTACTTC. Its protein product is CASSFRGAYEQYF.

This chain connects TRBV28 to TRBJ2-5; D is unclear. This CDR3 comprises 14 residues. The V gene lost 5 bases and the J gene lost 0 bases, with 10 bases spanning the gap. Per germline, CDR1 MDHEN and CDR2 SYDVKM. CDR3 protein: CASSHGPYQETQYF. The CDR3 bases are TGTGCCAGCAGTCACGGGCCGTACCAAGAGACCCAGTACTTC. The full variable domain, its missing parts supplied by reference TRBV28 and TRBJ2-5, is DVKVTQSSRYLVKRTGEKVFLECVQDMDHENMFWYRQDPGLGLRLIYFSYDVKMKEKGDIPEGYSVSREKKERFSLILESASTNQTSMYLCASSHGPYQETQYFGPGTRLLVL.

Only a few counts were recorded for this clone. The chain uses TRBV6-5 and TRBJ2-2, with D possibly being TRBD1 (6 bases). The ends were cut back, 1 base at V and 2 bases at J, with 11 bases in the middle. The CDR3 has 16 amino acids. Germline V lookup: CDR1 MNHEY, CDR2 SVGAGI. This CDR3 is CASSYYGTPNTGELFF. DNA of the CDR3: TGTGCCAGCAGTTACTACGGGACACCCAACACCGGGGAGCTGTTTTTT.

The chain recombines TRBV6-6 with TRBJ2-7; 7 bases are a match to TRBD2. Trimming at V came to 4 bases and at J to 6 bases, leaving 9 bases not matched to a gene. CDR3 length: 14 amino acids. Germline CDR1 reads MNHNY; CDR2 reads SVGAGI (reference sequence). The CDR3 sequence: CASSSETSSREQYF. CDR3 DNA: TGTGCCAGCAGTTCGGAGACTAGCTCGCGCGAGCAGTACTTC.

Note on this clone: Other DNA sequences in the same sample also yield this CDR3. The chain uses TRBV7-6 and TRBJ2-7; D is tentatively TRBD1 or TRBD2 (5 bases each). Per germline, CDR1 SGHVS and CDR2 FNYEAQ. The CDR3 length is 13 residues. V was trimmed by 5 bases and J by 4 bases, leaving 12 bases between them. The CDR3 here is CASSPGPNYEQYF. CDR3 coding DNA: TGTGCCAGCAGCCCGGGACCGAATTACGAGCAGTACTTC.

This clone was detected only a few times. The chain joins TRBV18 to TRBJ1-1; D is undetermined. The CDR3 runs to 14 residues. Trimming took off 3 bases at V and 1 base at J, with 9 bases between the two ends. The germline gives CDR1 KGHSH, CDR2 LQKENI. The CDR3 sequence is CASSPAARNTEAFF. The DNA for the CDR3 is TGTGCCAGCTCACCTGCCGCTCGGAACACTGAAGCTTTCTTT.

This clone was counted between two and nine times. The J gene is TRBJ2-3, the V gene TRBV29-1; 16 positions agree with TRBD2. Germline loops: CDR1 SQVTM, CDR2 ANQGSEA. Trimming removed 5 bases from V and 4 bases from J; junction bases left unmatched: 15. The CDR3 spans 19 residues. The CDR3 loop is CSVSLIGLGTSGGADTQYF. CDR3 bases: TGCAGCGTTTCCCTAATAGGGTTGGGGACTAGCGGGGGGGCAGATACGCAGTATTTT.

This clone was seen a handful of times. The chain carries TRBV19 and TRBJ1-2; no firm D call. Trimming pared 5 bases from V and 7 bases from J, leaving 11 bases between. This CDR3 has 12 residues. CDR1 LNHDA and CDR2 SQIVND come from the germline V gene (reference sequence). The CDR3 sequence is CASSGVSAGYTF. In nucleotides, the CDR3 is TGTGCCAGTAGTGGTGTCTCTGCTGGCTACACCTTC.

Here the CDR3 reads CASSPGRSIYYEQYF. CDR3 DNA: TGCGCCAGCAGCCCCGGGCGGTCGATCTACTACGAGCAGTACTTC. The chain couples TRBV5-1 to TRBJ2-7; D ambiguous. V gave up 4 bases and J gave up 3 bases, with 17 bases separating them. The V gene's germline CDR1 is SGHRS and CDR2 YFSETQ. The CDR3 is 15 residues long.

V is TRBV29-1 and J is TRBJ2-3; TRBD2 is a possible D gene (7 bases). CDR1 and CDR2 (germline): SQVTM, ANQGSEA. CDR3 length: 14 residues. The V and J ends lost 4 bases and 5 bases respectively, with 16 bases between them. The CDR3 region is CSVGRQGRGDTQYF. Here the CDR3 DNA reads TGCAGCGTTGGAAGGCAGGGGAGGGGAGATACGCAGTATTTT.